This T cell receptor (beta chain) originates from a study of T cell repertoires in cytomegalovirus infection. Study in general: In public TCR beta signatures, there were indications of both CMV infection and matching HLA type.

One entry per CDR3 protein results from TCRdb running MiXCR on the reads. The data contain a few hundred thousand distinct CDR3 sequences, over 15% of them singletons. Many counts were recorded for this clonotype. Trimming removed 3 bases at V and 7 bases at J, with 12 bases between. This CDR3 is 14 amino acids long. The chain recombines TRBV12-3 or TRBV12-4 with TRBJ2-2, with D maybe TRBD1 (6 bases). Sequenced: CD8+ T cells from PBMCs. The receptor was isolated from a human donor in good health (CMV status not recorded). Some clones in this sample may be carry-over from other donors' samples. The CDR3 loop is CASSFLRDNGELFF. The CDR3 DNA sequence: TGTGCCAGCAGTTTCTTAAGGGACAACGGGGAGCTGTTTTTT.